This T cell receptor (beta chain) was captured by sequencing in a study of cytomegalovirus exposure and HLA in healthy donors. Study observations and caveats: Under in vitro conditions, three CMV-associated chains were confirmed as specific for CMV antigens.

As concerns this clone: Its antigen remains unknown.

The CDR3 is made up of 16 amino acids. The trim removed 9 bases at V and 2 bases at J, leaving 13 bases unmatched. Germline loops: CDR1 MDHEN, CDR2 SYDVKM. Sequencing was performed with immunoSEQ multiplex PCR; in TCRdb, only in-frame clones are kept and a portion is missing. The sample records 200,000 to 300,000 clones, approximately 83% being singletons. This sequence was found in a woman between 25 and 40 years old in good health and CMV-seropositive. The sequencing input was PBMCs. The rearrangement uses TRBV28 and TRBJ2-3; 8 bases agree with TRBD1. CDR3 sequence reads: CASWGGAGGPTDTQYF. The CDR3 bases are TGTGCCAGTTGGGGTGGGGCAGGGGGCCCCACAGATACGCAGTATTTT.